This entry lists 7 T cell receptor beta chains sequenced from one sample in a study of T cells in Graves' hyperthyroidism and ophthalmopathy. Template material for amplifying TCR beta CDR3 regions consisted of RNA transcripts. An initial round of RT-PCR targeting the TCR CDR3 relied on the HTBI primer set. TCRdb recomputed calls from the multiplex PCR reads with MiXCR, one row per CDR3 protein. The repertoire holds 560,000 or so distinct CDR3 sequences, with 46% as singletons. The sample consisted of peripheral blood or thyroid tissue (not recorded which). Source of these receptors: a woman aged 18 to 35 with Graves' hyperthyroidism.

Note on this clonotype: A much larger clone is a single base away; this may be a read error. For the CDR3, the DNA is TGTGCCATCAGTGAGTCACAGGGGACACTCTACGAGCAGTACTTC. It translates to CAISESQGTLYEQYF. The chain joins TRBV10-3 to TRBJ2-7; TRBD1 aligns across 7 bases. J was trimmed by 3 bases and V by 0 bases; bases with no gene match: 5. The CDR3 runs 15 residues. CDR1 is ENHRY, CDR2 SYGVKD, per germline.

The sample holds a few counts of this clonotype. This clone may be a read error of a much larger clone one base away. The chain joins TRBV2 to TRBJ1-5; the D gene is possibly TRBD1 (6 bases). Germline CDR1 and CDR2: SNHLY and FYNNEI. This CDR3 comprises 13 residues. In nucleotides, the CDR3 is TGTGCCATCAGTGGTCAGGGGCGACAGCCCCAGCATTTT. Residues: CAISGQGRQPQHF.

This clonotype was recorded at least ten times. CDR3 sequence (DNA): TGCGCCAGCAGAAGAAGCGAGACCCAGTACTTC. It translates to CASRRSETQYF. V is TRBV5-1 and J is TRBJ2-5; D not certain. CDR1 SGHRS and CDR2 YFSETQ come from the germline V gene. V gave up 5 bases and J gave up 5 bases, with 7 bases separating them. The CDR3 is 11 amino acids.

The chain carries TRBV10-3 and TRBJ2-7; the D gene is possibly TRBD2 (5 bases). The germline V gene has CDR1 ENHRY and CDR2 SYGVKD. CDR3 length: 12 amino acids. V lost 6 bases and J 6 bases, leaving 12 bases between the germline ends. CDR3 loop: CAISLAGAEQYF. The CDR3 bases are TGTGCCATCAGCCTCGCGGGTGCCGAGCAGTACTTC.

V gene TRBV24-1 combines with J gene TRBJ2-3; 9 bases line up with TRBD2. V dropped 4 bases and J dropped 2; count of bases not matched to a gene: 6. This CDR3 region has 16 residues. Germline V gives CDR1 KGHDR, CDR2 SFDVKD. CDR3 DNA sequence: TGTGCCACCAGTGACATAGCGGGGGATTTCACAGATACGCAGTATTTT. Translation gives CATSDIAGDFTDTQYF.

This clonotype was recorded at least ten times. The J gene is TRBJ1-6, the V gene TRBV12-3 or TRBV12-4, with D perhaps TRBD1 (6 bases). The CDR3 has 15 residues. With 6 bases removed from V and 8 bases from J, the gap between germline ends came to 17 bases. CDR3 sequence (DNA): TGTGCCAGCAGCGAGGGGGGCGCAGGGGATTCACCCCTCCACTTT. Amino acids: CASSEGGAGDSPLHF.

This clonotype was counted at least ten times. The chain is built from TRBV5-1 and TRBJ2-6; D remains ambiguous. V lost 1 base, J lost 1 base, and 12 bases lay in between. This CDR3 region has 17 residues. Germline CDR1 is SGHRS and CDR2 is YFSETQ. Here the CDR3 DNA reads TGCGCCAGCAGCTTGTTTGAGTTCGTATCTGGGGCCAACGTCCTGACTTTC. Encoded protein: CASSLFEFVSGANVLTF.